This T cell receptor beta chain was captured in a study of T cell repertoires in cytomegalovirus infection. Background on the study: Evidence of both CMV infection and a matching HLA type came from public TCR beta signatures.

This CDR3 region has 12 residues. The V end was cut by 8 bases, the J end by 0 bases, with 7 bases between. General study results and limits: Summed frequency of shared TCR beta families picked out CMV carriers who also had the relevant HLA. It was HLA-C-restricted CMV-specific TCR beta clonotypes that dominated the response ex vivo.

This clonotype was recorded many times. The antigen is unknown. From the reads, TCRdb called clonotypes with MiXCR, one entry per CDR3 protein. The repertoire holds more than 150,000 distinct CDR3 sequences, around 20% seen once, with around 3.1% in the top ten. The receptor comes from a human donor in good health (CMV status not recorded). Some clones in this sample may be carry-over from other donors' samples. The sequenced material came from PBMCs. This chain joins TRBV12-3 or TRBV12-4 and TRBJ2-5; weak D call: TRBD2 (5 bases). The CDR3 coding sequence is TGTGCCAGCTCCGGGAACCAAGAGACCCAGTACTTC. Translated, it gives CASSGNQETQYF.